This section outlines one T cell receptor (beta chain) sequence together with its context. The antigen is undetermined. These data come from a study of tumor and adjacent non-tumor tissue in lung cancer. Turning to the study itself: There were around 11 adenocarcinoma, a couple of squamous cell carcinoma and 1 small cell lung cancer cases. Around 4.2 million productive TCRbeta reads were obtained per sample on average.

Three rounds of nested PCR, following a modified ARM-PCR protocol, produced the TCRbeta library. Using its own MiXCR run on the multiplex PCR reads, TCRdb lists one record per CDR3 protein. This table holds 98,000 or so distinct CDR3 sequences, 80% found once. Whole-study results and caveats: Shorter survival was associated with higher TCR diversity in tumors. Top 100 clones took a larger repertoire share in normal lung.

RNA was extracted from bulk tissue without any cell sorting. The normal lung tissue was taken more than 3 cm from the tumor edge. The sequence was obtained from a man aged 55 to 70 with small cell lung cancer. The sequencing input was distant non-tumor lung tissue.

CDR3 loop: CSAKGASEKLFF. The CDR3 DNA reads TGCAGTGCTAAGGGTGCTAGTGAAAAACTGTTTTTT. The chain combines TRBV20-1 with TRBJ1-4, with D uncertain. The germline V and J ends were trimmed by 4 bases and 7 bases, with 10 bases remaining between them. Per germline, CDR1 DFQATT and CDR2 SNEGSKA (reference sequence). The CDR3 extends over 12 amino acids.